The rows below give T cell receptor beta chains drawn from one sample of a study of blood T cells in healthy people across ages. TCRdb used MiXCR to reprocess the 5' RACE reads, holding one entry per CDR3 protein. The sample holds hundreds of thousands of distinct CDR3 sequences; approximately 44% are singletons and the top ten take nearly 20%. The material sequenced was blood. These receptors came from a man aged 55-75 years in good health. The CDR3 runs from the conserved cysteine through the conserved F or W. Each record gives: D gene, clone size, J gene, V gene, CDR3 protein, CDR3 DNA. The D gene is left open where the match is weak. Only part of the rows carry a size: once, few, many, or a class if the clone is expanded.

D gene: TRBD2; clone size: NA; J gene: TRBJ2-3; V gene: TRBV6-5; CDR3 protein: CASSYRLAGTDTQYF; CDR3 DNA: TGTGCCAGCAGTTACAGGCTAGCGGGGACAGATACGCAGTATTTT
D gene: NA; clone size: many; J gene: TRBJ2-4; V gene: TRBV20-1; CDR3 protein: CSAKALGPSNIQYF; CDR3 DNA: TGCAGTGCTAAAGCACTGGGACCGTCAAACATTCAGTACTTC
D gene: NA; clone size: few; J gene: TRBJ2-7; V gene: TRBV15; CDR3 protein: CATSRPDRTYEQYF; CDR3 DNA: TGTGCCACCAGCAGACCGGACAGAACCTACGAGCAGTACTTC
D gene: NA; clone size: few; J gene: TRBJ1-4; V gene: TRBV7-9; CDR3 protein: CASSLSQSATNEKLFF; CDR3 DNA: TGTGCCAGCAGCTTATCGCAGAGCGCAACTAATGAAAAACTGTTTTTT
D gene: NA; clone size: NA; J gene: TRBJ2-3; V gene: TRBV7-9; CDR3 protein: CASSLAASQYF; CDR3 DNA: TGTGCCAGCAGCTTAGCGGCGTCCCAGTATTTT
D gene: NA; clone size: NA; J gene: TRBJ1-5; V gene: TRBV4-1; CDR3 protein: CANSQLTGSNQPQHF; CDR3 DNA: TGCGCCAACAGTCAGCTAACAGGGAGCAATCAGCCCCAGCATTTT
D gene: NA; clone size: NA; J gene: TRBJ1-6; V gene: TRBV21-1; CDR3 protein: CASSSRELFSPLHF; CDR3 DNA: TGTGCCAGCAGCAGTAGGGAGTTATTTTCACCCCTCCACTTT
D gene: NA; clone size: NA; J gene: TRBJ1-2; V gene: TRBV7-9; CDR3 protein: CASSRTDPRGYGYTF; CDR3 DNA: TGTGCCAGCAGCCGAACAGACCCACGGGGCTATGGCTACACCTTC
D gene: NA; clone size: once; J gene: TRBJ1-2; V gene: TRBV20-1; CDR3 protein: CSAREVRHYGYTF; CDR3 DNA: TGCAGTGCTAGAGAGGTCAGGCACTATGGCTACACCTTC
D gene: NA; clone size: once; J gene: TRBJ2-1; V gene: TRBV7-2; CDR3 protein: CASNLTRTTRGEQFF; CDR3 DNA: TGTGCCAGCAACTTAACTAGGACCACCCGGGGGGAGCAGTTCTTC
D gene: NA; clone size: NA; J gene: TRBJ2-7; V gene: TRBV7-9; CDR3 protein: CASSLDTDYEQYF; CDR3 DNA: TGTGCCAGCAGCTTAGACACAGACTACGAGCAGTACTTC
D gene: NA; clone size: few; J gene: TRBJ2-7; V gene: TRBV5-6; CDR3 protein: CASLRTAARYEQYF; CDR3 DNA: TGTGCCAGCCTACGGACAGCCGCTCGCTACGAGCAGTACTTC
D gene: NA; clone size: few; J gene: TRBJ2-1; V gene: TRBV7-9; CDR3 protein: CASNLGAYNEQFF; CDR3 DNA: TGTGCCAGCAACCTCGGGGCCTACAATGAGCAGTTCTTC
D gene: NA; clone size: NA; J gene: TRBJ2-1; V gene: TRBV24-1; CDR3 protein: CVTSDFSPRGGNEQFF; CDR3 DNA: TGTGTCACCAGTGATTTCTCCCCCCGAGGAGGCAATGAGCAGTTCTTC
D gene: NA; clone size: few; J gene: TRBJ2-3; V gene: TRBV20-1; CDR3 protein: CSAKGAVFTDTQYF; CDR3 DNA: TGCAGTGCTAAAGGAGCGGTCTTCACAGATACGCAGTATTTT
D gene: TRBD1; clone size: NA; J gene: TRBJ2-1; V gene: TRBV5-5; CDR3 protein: CASSPVPYRGLYNEQFF; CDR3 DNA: TGTGCCAGCAGCCCGGTCCCTTACAGGGGGCTGTACAATGAGCAGTTCTTC
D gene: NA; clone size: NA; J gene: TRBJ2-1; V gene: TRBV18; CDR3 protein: CASSGGPSYNEQFF; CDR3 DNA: TGTGCCAGCTCGGGTGGTCCCTCCTACAATGAGCAGTTCTTC
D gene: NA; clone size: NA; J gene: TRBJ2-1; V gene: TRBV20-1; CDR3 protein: CSAPPRGTLSYNEQFF; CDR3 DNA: TGCAGTGCTCCCCCGCGCGGGACACTCTCCTACAATGAGCAGTTCTTC
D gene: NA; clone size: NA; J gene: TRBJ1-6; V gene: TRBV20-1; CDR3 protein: CSARTVSNSPLHF; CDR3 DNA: TGCAGTGCCAGGACAGTTTCCAATTCACCCCTCCACTTT
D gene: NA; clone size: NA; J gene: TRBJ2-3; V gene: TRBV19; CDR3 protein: CASSPRHFTDTQYF; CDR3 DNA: TGTGCCAGTAGTCCGAGACACTTCACAGATACGCAGTATTTT
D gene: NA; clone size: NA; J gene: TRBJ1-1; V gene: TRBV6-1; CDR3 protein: CASSEASTGNTEAFF; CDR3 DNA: TGTGCCAGCAGTGAAGCGTCGACAGGGAACACTGAAGCTTTCTTT
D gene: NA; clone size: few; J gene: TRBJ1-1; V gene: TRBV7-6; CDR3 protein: CASSPGTSNTEAFF; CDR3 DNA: TGTGCCAGCAGCCCCGGGACATCGAACACTGAAGCTTTCTTT
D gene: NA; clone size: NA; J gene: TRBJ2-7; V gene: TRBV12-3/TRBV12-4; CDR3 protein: CASSPIVGVGSYEQYF; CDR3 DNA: TGTGCCAGCAGTCCAATAGTTGGGGTGGGCTCCTACGAGCAGTACTTC
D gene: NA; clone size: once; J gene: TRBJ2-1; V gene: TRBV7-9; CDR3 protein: CASSLARRGDEQFF; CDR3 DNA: TGTGCCAGCAGCTTAGCGCGTAGAGGCGACGAGCAGTTCTTC
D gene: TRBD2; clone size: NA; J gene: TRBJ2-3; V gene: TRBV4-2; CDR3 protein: CASSHAGLAGFTDTQYF; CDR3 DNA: TGTGCCAGCAGCCATGCCGGACTAGCGGGGTTCACAGATACGCAGTATTTT
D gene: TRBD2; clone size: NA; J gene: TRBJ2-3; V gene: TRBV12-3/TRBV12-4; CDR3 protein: CASSRTSLGTDTQYF; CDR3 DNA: TGTGCCAGCAGCAGGACTAGTCTTGGCACAGATACGCAGTATTTT
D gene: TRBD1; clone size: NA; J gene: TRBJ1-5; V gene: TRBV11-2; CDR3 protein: CAGSADRGPNQPQHF; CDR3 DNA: TGTGCCGGCAGCGCTGACAGGGGGCCTAATCAGCCCCAGCATTTT
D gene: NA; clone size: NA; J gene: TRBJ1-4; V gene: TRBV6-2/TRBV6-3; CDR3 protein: CASSYSTGANERLFF; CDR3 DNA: TGTGCCAGCAGTTACTCGACGGGGGCGAATGAAAGACTGTTTTTT
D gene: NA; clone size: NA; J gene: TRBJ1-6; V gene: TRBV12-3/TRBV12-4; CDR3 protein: CASSPRRGTYNSPLHF; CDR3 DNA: TGTGCCAGCAGTCCCAGGCGGGGAACCTATAATTCACCCCTCCACTTT
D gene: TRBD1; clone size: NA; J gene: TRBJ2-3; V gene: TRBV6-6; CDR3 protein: CASSHRDRDTDTQYF; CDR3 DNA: TGTGCCAGCAGTCATAGGGACAGAGACACAGATACGCAGTATTTT
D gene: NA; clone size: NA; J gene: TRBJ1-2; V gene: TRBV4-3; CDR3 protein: CASSQDGQYGYTF; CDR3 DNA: TGCGCCAGCAGCCAAGATGGGCAGTATGGCTACACCTTC
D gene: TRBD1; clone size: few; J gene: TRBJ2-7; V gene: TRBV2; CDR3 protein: CASRNDRGRSYEQYF; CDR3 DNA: TGTGCCAGCAGGAACGACAGGGGAAGGTCCTACGAGCAGTACTTC
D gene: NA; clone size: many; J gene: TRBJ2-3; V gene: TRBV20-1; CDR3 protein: CSAPSNRPDTQYF; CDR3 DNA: TGCAGTGCTCCCTCCAATCGACCAGATACGCAGTATTTT
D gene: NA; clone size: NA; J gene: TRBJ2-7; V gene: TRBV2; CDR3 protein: CASSRGALTYEQYF; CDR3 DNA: TGTGCCAGCAGTCGGGGGGCCCTTACCTACGAGCAGTACTTC
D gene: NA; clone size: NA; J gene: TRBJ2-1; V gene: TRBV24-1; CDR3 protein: CATSDLGADNEQFF; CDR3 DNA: TGTGCCACCAGTGACCTTGGGGCCGATAATGAGCAGTTCTTC
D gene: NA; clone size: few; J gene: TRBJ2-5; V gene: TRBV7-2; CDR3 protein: CASSLEALALGQYF; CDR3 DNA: TGTGCCAGCAGCTTAGAGGCCTTAGCCCTCGGCCAGTACTTC
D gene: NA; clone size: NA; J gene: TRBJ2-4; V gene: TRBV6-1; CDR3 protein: CASSAPSGAGAIQYF; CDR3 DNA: TGTGCCAGCAGCGCTCCTTCTGGGGCCGGTGCCATTCAGTACTTC
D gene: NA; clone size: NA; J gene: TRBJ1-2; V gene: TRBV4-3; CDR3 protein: CASSQSRDLGLGYGYTF; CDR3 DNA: TGCGCCAGCAGCCAATCCCGGGACTTAGGTTTGGGCTATGGCTACACCTTC
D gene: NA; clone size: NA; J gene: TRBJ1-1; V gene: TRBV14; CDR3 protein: CASSQVPKAGAFF; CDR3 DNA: TGTGCCAGCAGCCAAGTCCCCAAGGCTGGAGCTTTCTTT
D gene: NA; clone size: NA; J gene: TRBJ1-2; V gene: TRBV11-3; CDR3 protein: CASSTNTGYGYTF; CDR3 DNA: TGTGCCAGCAGCACGAATACAGGCTATGGCTACACCTTC
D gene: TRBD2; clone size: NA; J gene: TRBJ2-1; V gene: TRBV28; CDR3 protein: CASSGGGGHEQFF; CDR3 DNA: TGTGCCAGCAGCGGCGGGGGGGGTCATGAGCAGTTCTTC
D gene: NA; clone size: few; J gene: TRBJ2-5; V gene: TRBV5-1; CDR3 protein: CASSGVTSTQETQYF; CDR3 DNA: TGCGCCAGCAGCGGGGTGACTTCGACCCAAGAGACCCAGTACTTC
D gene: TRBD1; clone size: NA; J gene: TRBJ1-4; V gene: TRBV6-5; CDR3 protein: CASRKQGRNEKLFF; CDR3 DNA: TGTGCCAGCAGGAAACAGGGGAGGAATGAAAAACTGTTTTTT
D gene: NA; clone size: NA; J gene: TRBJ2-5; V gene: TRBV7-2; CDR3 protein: CASSPLTGLGVPETQYF; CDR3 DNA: TGTGCCAGCAGCCCACTTACGGGACTCGGGGTCCCAGAGACCCAGTACTTC
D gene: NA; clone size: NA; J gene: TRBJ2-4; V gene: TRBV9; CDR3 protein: CASSPRRGSGLNIQYF; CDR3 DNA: TGTGCCAGCAGCCCACGACGTGGGAGCGGTTTAAACATTCAGTACTTC
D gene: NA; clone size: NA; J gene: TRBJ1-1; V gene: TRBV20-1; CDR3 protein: CSARVRSSGPNTEAFF; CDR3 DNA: TGCAGTGCTAGAGTTCGGTCCTCGGGACCGAACACTGAAGCTTTCTTT
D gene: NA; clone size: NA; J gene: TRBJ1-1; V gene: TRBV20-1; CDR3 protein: CSAKEGYVRNTEAFF; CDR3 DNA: TGCAGTGCTAAAGAGGGGTATGTAAGGAACACTGAAGCTTTCTTT
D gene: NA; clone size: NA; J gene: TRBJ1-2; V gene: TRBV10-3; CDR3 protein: CAIREGTTYGYTF; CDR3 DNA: TGTGCCATCAGGGAGGGGACGACCTATGGCTACACCTTC
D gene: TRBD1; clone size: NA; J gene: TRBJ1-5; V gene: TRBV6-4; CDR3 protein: CASRIRDRGRNQPQHF; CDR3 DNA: TGTGCCAGCAGGATCCGGGACAGGGGACGTAATCAGCCCCAGCATTTT
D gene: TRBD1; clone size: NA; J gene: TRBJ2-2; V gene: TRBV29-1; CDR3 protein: CSVEGQGPGELFF; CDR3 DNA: TGCAGCGTCGAAGGACAGGGGCCCGGGGAGCTGTTTTTT
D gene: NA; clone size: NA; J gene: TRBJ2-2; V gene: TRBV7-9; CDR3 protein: CASTPGPNTGELFF; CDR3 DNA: TGTGCCAGCACCCCGGGCCCGAACACCGGGGAGCTGTTTTTT
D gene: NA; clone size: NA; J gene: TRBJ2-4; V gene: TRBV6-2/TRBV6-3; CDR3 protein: CASSYPGLNIQYF; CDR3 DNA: TGTGCCAGCAGTTATCCAGGGTTAAACATTCAGTACTTC
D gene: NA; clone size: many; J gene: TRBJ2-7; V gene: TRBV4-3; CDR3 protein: CASSQDLGSSYEQYF; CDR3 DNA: TGCGCCAGCAGCCAAGATTTAGGGAGCTCCTACGAGCAGTACTTC
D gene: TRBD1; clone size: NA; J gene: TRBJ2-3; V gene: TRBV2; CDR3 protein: CASMGTGPTDTQYF; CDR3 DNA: TGTGCCAGCATGGGGACAGGGCCCACAGATACGCAGTATTTT
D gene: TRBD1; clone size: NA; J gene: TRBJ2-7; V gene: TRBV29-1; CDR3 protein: CSVEEHRGHNYEQYF; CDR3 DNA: TGCAGCGTTGAGGAACACAGGGGCCATAACTACGAGCAGTACTTC
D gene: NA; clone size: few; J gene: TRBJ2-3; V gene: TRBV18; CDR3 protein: CASSPRAGSDTQYF; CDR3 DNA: TGTGCCAGCTCACCTCGGGCAGGGTCAGATACGCAGTATTTT
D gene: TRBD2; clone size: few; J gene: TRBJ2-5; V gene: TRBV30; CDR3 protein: CAWSVLLAGGKETQYF; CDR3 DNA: TGTGCCTGGAGTGTACTGCTAGCGGGGGGGAAAGAGACCCAGTACTTC
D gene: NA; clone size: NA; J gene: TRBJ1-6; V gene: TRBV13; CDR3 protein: CASSLEDGSYNSPLHF; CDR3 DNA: TGTGCCAGCAGCTTAGAGGACGGATCCTATAATTCACCCCTCCACTTT
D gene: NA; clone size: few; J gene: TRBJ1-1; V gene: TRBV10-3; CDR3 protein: CAISESTFTGNTEAFF; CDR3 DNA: TGTGCCATCAGTGAGTCGACTTTTACAGGGAACACTGAAGCTTTCTTT
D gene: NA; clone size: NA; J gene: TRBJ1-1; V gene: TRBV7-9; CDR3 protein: CASSLLTENTEAFF; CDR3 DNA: TGTGCCAGCAGCTTACTTACAGAGAACACTGAAGCTTTCTTT